Shown below are 6 T cell receptor beta chains from a single sample sequenced in a study of cytomegalovirus exposure and HLA in healthy donors. PCR employed 60 Vbeta and 13 Jbeta primers. TCRdb keeps only in-frame clones here, not all; method: immunoSEQ multiplex PCR. The data show about 110,000 clones, with more than 60% seen just once and over 6.5% held by the top ten. The sequencing sample was made of PBMCs. These receptors were taken from a woman aged 40 to 50 in good health and CMV-seropositive.

The rearrangement joins TRBV15 to TRBJ2-7; possible D gene TRBD2, 5 bases. Trimming took 1 base from V and 3 from J, leaving 7 bases between them. The CDR3 totals 13 residues. Germline lookup yields CDR1 LNHNV and CDR2 YYDKDF (reference sequence). CDR3: CATSRGRDYEQYF. The CDR3 DNA reads as TGTGCCACCAGCAGAGGTCGGGACTACGAGCAGTACTTC.

The chain recombines TRBV19 with TRBJ1-5; unclear D gene. The ends were cut back, 9 bases at V and 0 bases at J, with 12 bases in the middle. Germline CDR1 and CDR2: LNHDA and SQIVND (reference sequence). The CDR3 is 14 amino acids. Here the CDR3 reads CASLGRVSNQPQHF. The CDR3 bases are TGTGCCAGCCTCGGGCGGGTTAGCAATCAGCCCCAGCATTTT. Variable domain in full (rest from reference TRBV19 and TRBJ1-5): DGGITQSPKYLFRKEGQNVTLSCEQNLNHDAMYWYRQDPGQGLRLIYYSQIVNDFQKGDIAEGYSVSREKKESFPLTVTSAQKNPTAFYLCASLGRVSNQPQHFGDGTRLSIL.

This clone occurred once. The CDR3 is CASSLLKTGGTYEQYF. For the CDR3, the DNA is TGTGCCAGCAGTTTACTCAAAACAGGGGGAACCTACGAGCAGTACTTC. The chain joins TRBV28 to TRBJ2-7; 8 positions agree with TRBD1. This CDR3 contains 16 residues. Germline V gene data show CDR1 as MDHEN and CDR2 as SYDVKM. V gave up 2 bases and J gave up 2 bases; unmatched junction bases: 8.

This sequence joins TRBV7-8 and TRBJ1-2, with 7 bases that match TRBD1. This CDR3 has 16 residues. V gave up 4 bases and J gave up 2 bases; unmatched junction bases: 10. Germline V gene data show CDR1 as SGHVS and CDR2 as FQNEAQ. CDR3 sequence: CASSSRQGRKNYGYTF. CDR3 coding DNA: TGTGCCAGCAGCTCCCGACAGGGTAGAAAGAACTATGGCTACACCTTC.

The chain carries TRBV18 and TRBJ1-3, with unresolved D. This CDR3 has 18 residues. Between the trimmed V and J ends, which lost 0 bases and 0 bases, there was a span of 15 bases. In germline, CDR1 is KGHSH, CDR2 LQKENI. In DNA, the CDR3 is TGTGCCAGCTCACCACCCTTACAGAGTGCAGTCTCTGGAAACACCATATATTTT. Protein product: CASSPPLQSAVSGNTIYF.

V usage is TRBV4-1 and J usage is TRBJ2-1; the D is unclear. V lost 1 base and J 2 bases, leaving 3 bases between the germline ends. The V gene's germline CDR1 is MGHRA and CDR2 YSYEKL. The CDR3 is 13 residues long. CDR3 in amino acids: CASSQAAYNEQFF. The CDR3, as DNA: TGCGCCAGCAGCCAAGCTGCCTACAATGAGCAGTTCTTC.